The rows below give T cell receptor beta chains drawn from one sample of a study of T cells in localized non-small cell lung cancer. Some clones are missing from TCRdb's copy, which holds only in-frame ones; the method was immunoSEQ multiplex PCR. The data contain about 33,000 clones, more than 75% of them seen just once; the ten biggest clones take up roughly 4.2%. The sequencing here drew on peripheral blood, taken before any cancer treatment. The receptors here all came from a male donor at least 60 years old with stage III lung adenocarcinoma. The CDR3 runs from the conserved cysteine through the conserved F or W. The D gene is left open where the match is weak. Size values are once, few and many counts, or a class for expanded clones, and some rows have none.

>TRBV16|-|-|TRBJ1-2
TGTGCCAGCAGTTCCGGTAGATCATCCTATGGCTACACCTTC
CASSSGRSSYGYTF
>TRBV18|-|-|TRBJ2-5
TGTGCCAGCTCACCACAGACACCCCAAGAGACCCAGTACTTC
CASSPQTPQETQYF
>TRBV10-2|TRBD1|few|TRBJ1-2
TGCGCCAGCAGGAACAGGGGGGGTTTGGATGGCTACACCTTC
CASRNRGGLDGYTF
>TRBV5-1|-|-|TRBJ1-4
TGCGCCAGCAGCTTGGGAGGCCAGCACCCAACTAATGAAAAACTGTTTTTT
CASSLGGQHPTNEKLFF
>TRBV4-2|TRBD1|-|TRBJ2-6
TGTGCCAGCAGCCAAGATCAGGGGGCGGTTTCTGGGGCCAACGTCCTGACTTTC
CASSQDQGAVSGANVLTF
>TRBV7-2|-|-|TRBJ1-6
TGTGCCAGCAGCCCCGGACCGCTTTCACCCCTCCACTTT
CASSPGPLSPLHF
>TRBV30|-|-|TRBJ1-1
TGTGCCGGAGCCATAGGGGACATGAACACTGAAGCTTTCTTT
CAGAIGDMNTEAFF
>TRBV15|-|-|TRBJ2-5
TGTGCCACCAGCAGAGATCTCAGGGAGACCCAGTACTTC
CATSRDLRETQYF
>TRBV19|TRBD2|-|TRBJ2-1
TGTGCCAGTAGCACCATAGCGGGGGCCTTGTACAATGAGCAGTTCTTC
CASSTIAGALYNEQFF
>TRBV2|-|-|TRBJ1-1
TGTGCCAGCACTAGACAGGTTTACACTGAAGCTTTCTTT
CASTRQVYTEAFF
>TRBV5-1|TRBD2|-|TRBJ2-1
TGCGCCAGCAGTTTTACTAGCGGGGGCCTCAGCTCCTACAATGAGCAGTTCTTC
CASSFTSGGLSSYNEQFF
>TRBV9|-|few|TRBJ2-3
TGTGCCAGCAGCGTAGAGTGGACTCCAGATACGCAGTATTTT
CASSVEWTPDTQYF
>TRBV27|-|-|TRBJ2-7
TGTGCCAGCAGTCACGGGGACCGTATCTACGAGCAGTACTTC
CASSHGDRIYEQYF
>TRBV7-9|TRBD2|-|TRBJ2-7
TGTGCCAGCAGCCCGGGACTAGCGGGGGGCCTTTCCAACGAGCAGTACTTC
CASSPGLAGGLSNEQYF
>TRBV29-1|-|-|TRBJ1-2
TGCAGCGTTGAAGATCTTGTGGGCTACACCTTC
CSVEDLVGYTF
>TRBV6-1|TRBD1|-|TRBJ1-2
TGTGCCAGCAGTGTATTGACAGGGGCGGATGGCTACACCTTC
CASSVLTGADGYTF
>TRBV7-3|TRBD2|-|TRBJ2-1
TGTGCCAGCAGCTTAAGGCGGGGGGACTCCTACAATGAGCAGTTCTTC
CASSLRRGDSYNEQFF